This T cell receptor (beta chain) was profiled in a study of blood T cell repertoires in COVID-19. Study details: Sample material is recorded as cDNA or gDNA derived from T cells, B-cell-depleted T cells, or PBMCs.

Data came from immunoSEQ multiplex PCR; TCRdb stores just in-frame clones and leaves some out. The sample comprises some 250,000 clones, approximately 81% of which are singletons, and around 3.2% rests with the top ten. The V segment lost 4 bases and the J segment 2 bases; nucleotides outside the gene matches: 13. The CDR3 covers 18 residues. Germline V gives CDR1 SGHVS, CDR2 FNYEAQ. Sequencing used peripheral blood. The chain carries TRBV7-6 and TRBJ1-5; TRBD1 matches 8 bases. This sequence originates from a woman aged 18-30 years with acute or convalescent COVID-19. CDR3 loop: CASSSFGQGMGGNQPQHF. The DNA for the CDR3 is TGTGCCAGCAGCTCATTTGGACAGGGAATGGGTGGCAATCAGCCCCAGCATTTT.